A single TCR beta chain is shown here with its context. These data belong to a study of blood T cell repertoires in COVID-19. TCRdb's table, derived via immunoSEQ multiplex PCR, lists solely in-frame clones and lacks some. The data contain roughly 180,000 clones, roughly 85% of them singletons. Participants reported their clinical history, and cohort assignment relied on those reports. Either two negative PCRs, clearance, or symptom resolution qualified Cohort 3 donors as recovered. The CDR3 covers 16 residues. Per the germline V gene, CDR1 is SGHTA and CDR2 is FQGTGA. The junction had 1 base not matched to a gene; V was cut back by 1 base and J by 1 base.

Material for sequencing was PBMCs or T cells enriched from blood (not recorded which). The chain uses TRBV7-3 and TRBJ2-2; 9 bases are a match to TRBD2. The receptor was derived from a middle-aged man who had recovered from COVID-19. In DNA form, the CDR3 reads TGTGCCAGCAGCTTAAGTAGCGGGGGGAACACCGGGGAGCTGTTTTTT. Encoded protein: CASSLSSGGNTGELFF.